This T cell receptor beta chain is from a study of blood T cell repertoires in COVID-19. Study at large: The United States, Italy and Spain supplied acute and convalescent COVID-19 samples. PBMCs, B-cell-depleted T cells, or T cells provided the cDNA or gDNA that made up the material.

Per the germline V gene, CDR1 is MNHEY and CDR2 is SVGAGI. V lost 10 bases, J lost 6 bases, and 13 bases lay in between. CDR3 length: 13 residues. Study processing details: The authors estimated nucleated cell counts from reference gene primer amplification. Here immunoSEQ multiplex PCR was the method, and the copy in TCRdb shows in-frame clones only, minus some. V and J calls plus clone size are reproduced from that table; the DNA served to infer D and trimming. The sample has under 200,000 clones, approximately 90% seen once. This sequence joins TRBV6-5 and TRBJ1-6, with D unresolved. This TCR came from a young man with active or convalescent COVID-19. Sequenced sample: peripheral blood. CDR3 bases: TGTGCCACGAGGGAATTCATTAATTCACCCCTCCACTTT. Amino acids: CATREFINSPLHF.